This T cell receptor beta chain emerged from a study of shared clonotypes between healthy human individuals (dated by TCRdb to the early 2020s). For the wider study: A few men and two women, aged 18 to 49 years, made up the cohort. For each donor, CD4 naive and CD4 memory were each given three plates, CD8 naive was given two plates, and CD8 memory was given one plate. To estimate repertoire size and how much clonotypes are shared between individuals, the study performed deep sequencing of blood TCR repertoires from a handful of healthy adults. To increase sequencing depth and limit assay-specific biases, different laboratories used diverse techniques to prepare libraries and sequence TCR repertoires. Leukapheresis yielded between about 0.85 and 9.5 billion PBMCs per donor. The full study reports these points: Even with the large sequencing depth, rarefaction of the sorted-subset datasets indicated that sequencing was incomplete. Only blood was sampled, and tissue TCR repertoires likely differ from those in blood. Higher generation probabilities were observed for clonotypes shared by all four sorted-subset donors than for non-shared clonotypes. Because the study included only a small number of donors, the genetic and exposure-history diversity represented was limited. Pairwise subsampling indicated that sequencing depth was expected to affect the degree of clonotype sharing among donors. Sharing across several donors was observed for around 5% of naive CD4, less than 4% of naive CD8, 2% to 2.5% of memory CD4, and roughly 0.4% of memory CD8 clonotypes. Estimated clonotype richness was generally larger for naive than for memory subsets.

Using the deep immunoSEQ assay, TCR CDR3 regions were amplified from genomic DNA by multiplex PCR. Extracted genomic DNA from each cell subset was distributed evenly across all wells of several immunoSEQ 96-well plates, and each plate was treated as a replicate. For sorted subsets, roughly 200 ng genomic DNA, equal to tens of thousands of T cell genomes, was loaded into each replicate PCR. The purified libraries were quantified using a Qubit 3.0 fluorometer, sized with a Bioanalyzer 2100, and then quantified again using the KAPA Library Quantification kit. Each immunoSEQ 96-well plate was sequenced on its own single-read 150-cycle Illumina NextSeq 550 flow cell. Per the original workflow: Because the immunoSEQ output held only junctional sequences and lacked quality scores, the filtering could not match the filtering applied to full-length reads. Sequences were annotated with PyIR, a Python wrapper for IgBLAST v1.9, using IMGT germline references to assign V/J genes and CDR3. Reads were removed for weak V/J assignments (E-value above 1e-6), missing CDR3, stop codons, out-of-frame junctions, or ambiguous translated residues. V3J clonotypes were defined by identical inferred V gene, J gene, and CDR3 amino acid sequence. Percentage overlap between repertoires was computed as shared unique clonotypes divided by the size of the smaller repertoire. Repertoire richness was assessed with RTK rarefaction, the Chao1 estimator, and Recon v2.1 estimates of unobserved clonotypes. For all TCRbeta clonotypes obtained by the gDNA method from a few donors, generation probabilities were computed with OLGA. TCRdb's version of the immuneACCESS table is confined to in-frame rearrangements and falls short of the full clone set. An unresolved V gene accounts for under half of the shortfall where checked; the remainder is of unknown origin. V, J and clone size are those of that table, while D and trimming were read from the DNA. The sample records 2 million to 3 million clones, approximately 93% of which are singletons. 0.35% to 0.45% of the sample lies in the top ten.

As to this clone: This clone's antigen is unknown. There are no base qualities to consult, and no much larger clone falls within one base.

Healthy HIV-negative adults with no recently reported acute infections or vaccinations were included as donors. Every donor was a Caucasian adult residing in Nashville, Tennessee, USA. CD4+ T cells were enriched through magnetic negative selection, after which naive cells were positively selected on CD45RA and the remaining negative fraction served as the memory subset. After blood collection by leukapheresis, PBMCs were isolated using Ficoll-Histopaque density gradient centrifugation and then cryopreserved in the vapor phase of liquid nitrogen. Purity and quantity of every magnetically sorted T cell population were checked by analytical flow cytometry. Genomic DNA was isolated from each sorted fraction and quantified by UV absorbance on a Nanodrop 2000c. The sequence derives from a young man in good health. Some clones in this sample may be carry-over from other donors' samples. Input material: naive CD4+ T cells from PBMCs. In light of the paper, this sample's cell subset or site label describes: CD45RA+ positively selected.

The CDR3 here reads CASSLLGQGFLSSYEQYF. The DNA sequence is given as TGCGCCAGCAGCTTGTTGGGACAGGGGTTTCTAAGCTCCTACGAGCAGTACTTC. The V and J segments used are TRBV5-1 and TRBJ2-7, with 10 junctional bases fitting TRBD1. The CDR1 and CDR2 encoded by the germline V gene are SGHRS and YFSETQ. From the cysteine through the phenylalanine, the CDR3 covers 18 amino acids. Only CDR3 DNA remains: 54 bases, in frame from the first base. V loses 1 base at its end and J loses 0 bases; junction bases beyond the gene matches: 10.